Following are 5 T cell receptor beta chains from one sample sequenced in a study of blood T cell repertoires in COVID-19. Sequenced by immunoSEQ multiplex PCR; TCRdb stores in-frame clones only, minus some. The sample lists 200,000 to 250,000 clones; less than 85% were seen once. Specimen: peripheral blood. The receptor source for this set is a woman over 75 with COVID-19, enrolled during active disease.

This chain uses TRBV9 with TRBJ1-3, with TRBD1 matching over 7 bases. Germline V gene lookup returns CDR1 SGDLS and CDR2 YYNGEE. J lost 4 bases, V lost 4 bases, and 14 bases had no gene match. The CDR3 contains 17 residues. The DNA of the CDR3 is TGTGCCAGCAGCCCGAGCCCAGTGGGACAGAGAGGAAACACCATATATTTT. Protein product: CASSPSPVGQRGNTIYF.

V gene TRBV28 combines with J gene TRBJ2-1; D remains ambiguous. V was trimmed by 1 base and J by 1 base, leaving 11 bases between them. Germline V gene sequence: CDR1 MDHEN, CDR2 SYDVKM. This CDR3 is 16 amino acids long. CDR3 region: CASSLYSAGSYNEQFF. The CDR3 DNA reads TGTGCCAGCAGTTTATATTCGGCAGGATCCTACAATGAGCAGTTCTTC.

The chain employs TRBV19 and TRBJ2-3, with 13 bases aligning to TRBD2. Germline V gene data show CDR1 as LNHDA and CDR2 as SQIVND (reference sequence). The CDR3 runs to 18 residues. J lost 3 bases, V lost 6 bases, and 12 bases had no gene match. CDR3 nucleotides: TGTGCCAGTAGCCCACTGGAACTAGCGGGAGGGTTAACAGATACGCAGTATTTT. Translation: CASSPLELAGGLTDTQYF.

The rearrangement links TRBV19 to TRBJ1-5; D is undetermined. The CDR3 runs to 14 residues. Trimming stripped 4 bases from V and 7 bases from J, with 14 bases between. Germline V CDR1 and CDR2: LNHDA, SQIVND (reference sequence). CDR3 residues: CASSSPGIRQPQHF. Written as DNA, the CDR3 is TGTGCCAGTAGTAGCCCCGGGATAAGGCAGCCCCAGCATTTT.

V and J are TRBV7-2 and TRBJ1-2; weak D call: TRBD1 (5 bases). CDR1 SGHTA and CDR2 FQGNSA come from the germline V gene. The CDR3 is 14 amino acids. Trimming took off 3 bases at V and 2 bases at J, with 10 bases between the two ends. CDR3 coding DNA: TGTGCCAGCAGCTTGAGTACAGGCAACTATGGCTACACCTTC. Its protein is CASSLSTGNYGYTF.